Listed below are T cell receptor beta chains from one sample, sequenced in a study of blood T cell repertoires in COVID-19. The assay was immunoSEQ multiplex PCR, and TCRdb's table has in-frame clones only and misses some. The sample lists 150,000 or so clones, about three quarters occurring once. The sample taken for sequencing was peripheral blood. The receptor set was obtained from an elderly man with acute or convalescent COVID-19. The CDR3 runs from the conserved cysteine through the conserved F or W. Each record gives: clone size, V gene, J gene, D gene, CDR3 protein, CDR3 DNA. The D gene is left open where the match is weak. Size is stated for part of the rows, as once, few or many counts, or as a class when the clone is expanded.

abundance: -; v_gene: TRBV27; j_gene: TRBJ1-4; d_gene: TRBD1; CDR3aa: CASSSRNPGGLNEKLFF; CDR3nt: TGTGCCAGCAGTTCCCGAAATCCAGGGGGCCTTAATGAAAAACTGTTTTTT
abundance: -; v_gene: TRBV5-8; j_gene: TRBJ2-2; d_gene: -; CDR3aa: CASSWPRTNTGELFF; CDR3nt: TGTGCCAGCAGCTGGCCCCGGACAAACACCGGGGAGCTGTTTTTT
abundance: -; v_gene: TRBV6-5; j_gene: TRBJ2-5; d_gene: -; CDR3aa: CASRRQPQETQYF; CDR3nt: TGTGCCAGCAGAAGACAGCCACAAGAGACCCAGTACTTC
abundance: -; v_gene: TRBV6-1; j_gene: TRBJ1-1; d_gene: -; CDR3aa: CASRIDMGGTEAFF; CDR3nt: TGTGCCAGCAGGATCGACATGGGGGGAACTGAAGCTTTCTTT
abundance: -; v_gene: TRBV15; j_gene: TRBJ2-3; d_gene: TRBD1; CDR3aa: CATSRAPGTVSPDTQYF; CDR3nt: TGTGCCACCAGCAGAGCCCCCGGGACAGTCAGCCCAGATACGCAGTATTTT
abundance: -; v_gene: TRBV21-1; j_gene: TRBJ1-2; d_gene: -; CDR3aa: CASSFPSTGMTNYGYTF; CDR3nt: TGTGCCAGCAGCTTCCCCTCGACAGGGATGACTAACTATGGCTACACCTTC
abundance: -; v_gene: TRBV5-4; j_gene: TRBJ2-3; d_gene: TRBD2; CDR3aa: CASRLAGGRTDTQYF; CDR3nt: TGTGCCAGCAGACTAGCGGGGGGGCGAACAGATACGCAGTATTTT
abundance: once; v_gene: TRBV6-2/TRBV6-3; j_gene: TRBJ1-1; d_gene: -; CDR3aa: CASSTEGWGRWAFF; CDR3nt: TGTGCCAGCAGTACCGAGGGGTGGGGGCGGTGGGCTTTCTTT
abundance: -; v_gene: TRBV21-1; j_gene: TRBJ2-6; d_gene: -; CDR3aa: CASSPRPPGGNPGANVLTF; CDR3nt: TGTGCCAGCAGCCCACGACCCCCGGGAGGAAACCCTGGGGCCAACGTCCTGACTTTC
abundance: -; v_gene: TRBV10-3; j_gene: TRBJ2-2; d_gene: TRBD1; CDR3aa: CAITEQGGATGELFF; CDR3nt: TGTGCCATCACCGAACAGGGGGGCGCCACCGGGGAGCTGTTTTTT
abundance: -; v_gene: TRBV2; j_gene: TRBJ2-3; d_gene: -; CDR3aa: CASSEGLSTDTQYF; CDR3nt: TGTGCCAGCAGTGAAGGACTGAGCACAGATACGCAGTATTTT
abundance: -; v_gene: TRBV6-5; j_gene: TRBJ1-3; d_gene: -; CDR3aa: CAGTPDEIGNTIYF; CDR3nt: TGTGCCGGCACCCCTGATGAGATTGGAAACACCATATATTTT
abundance: -; v_gene: TRBV27; j_gene: TRBJ2-2; d_gene: TRBD2; CDR3aa: CASSLLNGGGAGELFF; CDR3nt: TGTGCCAGCAGTTTATTGAATGGCGGGGGGGCCGGGGAGCTGTTTTTT
abundance: once; v_gene: TRBV7-2; j_gene: TRBJ1-5; d_gene: -; CDR3aa: CASSLAQVRQSNQPQHF; CDR3nt: TGTGCCAGCAGCTTAGCGCAGGTACGGCAGAGCAATCAGCCCCAGCATTTT
abundance: -; v_gene: TRBV28; j_gene: TRBJ1-1; d_gene: TRBD1; CDR3aa: CASGFFTGTGLSEAFF; CDR3nt: TGTGCCAGCGGATTTTTTACCGGGACAGGGTTGTCCGAAGCTTTCTTT
abundance: -; v_gene: TRBV5-1; j_gene: TRBJ2-1; d_gene: -; CDR3aa: CASRYTEINEQFF; CDR3nt: TGCGCCAGCAGGTACACAGAGATTAATGAGCAGTTCTTC
abundance: -; v_gene: TRBV5-1; j_gene: TRBJ1-5; d_gene: -; CDR3aa: CASSPFGNQPQHF; CDR3nt: TGCGCCAGCAGCCCCTTTGGCAATCAGCCCCAGCATTTT
abundance: once; v_gene: TRBV3-1/TRBV3-2; j_gene: TRBJ2-7; d_gene: TRBD1; CDR3aa: CASSRYRDSSYEQYF; CDR3nt: TGTGCCAGCAGCCGCTACCGGGACAGTTCCTACGAGCAGTACTTC
abundance: -; v_gene: TRBV18; j_gene: TRBJ1-1; d_gene: -; CDR3aa: CASSPEQGYSAFF; CDR3nt: TGTGCCAGCTCACCCGAACAGGGTTACTCAGCTTTCTTT
abundance: -; v_gene: TRBV5-4; j_gene: TRBJ1-3; d_gene: -; CDR3aa: CASSLAPSGNSGNTIYF; CDR3nt: TGTGCCAGCAGCTTGGCGCCTTCGGGAAACTCTGGAAACACCATATATTTT
abundance: once; v_gene: TRBV7-2; j_gene: TRBJ2-2; d_gene: -; CDR3aa: CASTQRRPTGELFF; CDR3nt: TGTGCCAGCACCCAGCGCAGACCCACCGGGGAGCTGTTTTTT
abundance: -; v_gene: TRBV28; j_gene: TRBJ2-5; d_gene: -; CDR3aa: CASSPPLRGTETQYF; CDR3nt: TGTGCCAGCAGTCCCCCTTTACGGGGAACGGAGACCCAGTACTTC
abundance: -; v_gene: TRBV10-1; j_gene: TRBJ2-5; d_gene: TRBD1; CDR3aa: CASNDDRERETQYF; CDR3nt: TGCGCCAGCAACGATGACAGGGAGCGGGAGACCCAGTACTTC
abundance: -; v_gene: TRBV4-3; j_gene: TRBJ2-3; d_gene: TRBD2; CDR3aa: CASSQGDYQDTQYF; CDR3nt: TGCGCCAGCAGCCAAGGGGACTACCAAGATACGCAGTATTTT
abundance: -; v_gene: TRBV20-1; j_gene: TRBJ2-7; d_gene: -; CDR3aa: CSASGGGSSSYEQYF; CDR3nt: TGCAGTGCTAGTGGCGGGGGCTCGAGCTCCTACGAGCAGTACTTC
abundance: -; v_gene: TRBV30; j_gene: TRBJ1-1; d_gene: -; CDR3aa: CAWSAGSATEAFF; CDR3nt: TGTGCCTGGAGTGCAGGGTCGGCCACTGAAGCTTTCTTT
abundance: -; v_gene: TRBV2; j_gene: TRBJ2-6; d_gene: TRBD1; CDR3aa: CASNYGTGGAGANVLTF; CDR3nt: TGTGCCAGCAACTACGGGACAGGGGGCGCTGGGGCCAACGTCCTGACTTTC
abundance: once; v_gene: TRBV15; j_gene: TRBJ2-5; d_gene: -; CDR3aa: CATSISVGARETQYF; CDR3nt: TGTGCCACCAGCATTTCCGTAGGGGCCAGAGAGACCCAGTACTTC
abundance: -; v_gene: TRBV7-2; j_gene: TRBJ2-7; d_gene: TRBD1; CDR3aa: CASSIGQGISYEQYF; CDR3nt: TGTGCCAGCAGCATAGGACAGGGGATCTCCTACGAGCAGTACTTC
abundance: few; v_gene: TRBV29-1; j_gene: TRBJ2-1; d_gene: -; CDR3aa: CGLRGEIHNEQFF; CDR3nt: TGTGGGCTCAGGGGGGAGATCCACAATGAGCAGTTCTTC
abundance: -; v_gene: TRBV6-5; j_gene: TRBJ2-1; d_gene: TRBD1; CDR3aa: CAHKSGQGADEQFF; CDR3nt: TGTGCCCACAAGTCGGGACAGGGGGCGGATGAGCAGTTCTTC
abundance: -; v_gene: TRBV11-2; j_gene: TRBJ2-1; d_gene: TRBD2; CDR3aa: CASSLQRGGLEQFF; CDR3nt: TGTGCCAGCAGCTTACAGCGGGGGGGCCTTGAGCAGTTCTTC
abundance: -; v_gene: TRBV6-1; j_gene: TRBJ1-5; d_gene: TRBD1; CDR3aa: CASSEADRGGQPQHF; CDR3nt: TGTGCCAGCAGTGAAGCGGACAGGGGAGGTCAGCCCCAGCATTTT